Below are 9 T cell receptor beta chains sequenced from a single sample in a study of T cells in women clearing cervical HPV infection. Repertoires were generated with immunoSEQ multiplex PCR, while TCRdb's copy carries only in-frame clones and drops some. The sample table sets out fewer than 30,000 clones. Input material: blood buffy coat. Every receptor here comes from a woman aged 18 to 75 with a cervical HPV16 infection that either progressed to CIN3+ or cleared (not recorded which).

For this clone: The read comes to an end 3 residues before the CDR3 does, leaving the germline J gene to fill in the end. The V gene is TRBV7-2, the J gene TRBJ2-4, with TRBD2 matching 7 bases. The germline V gene has CDR1 SGHTA and CDR2 FQGNSA. CDR3 size: 14 residues. CDR3 loop: CASKAGWGDYGQYF. The CDR3 bases that were read are TGTGCCAGCAAAGCTGGGTGGGGGGACTATGGT.

With regard to this clone: The read is 3 residues too short to cover the CDR3 end, so that end is filled in from the germline J gene. V is TRBV29-1 and J is TRBJ2-4; 9 bases align to TRBD1. Germline-derived CDR1 and CDR2 are SQVTM and ANQGSEA. This CDR3 has 16 amino acids. V gave up 6 bases and J gave up 2 bases; unmatched junction bases: 11. Here the CDR3 reads CSVAWGQGSSKNIQYF. Partial CDR3 DNA: TGCAGCGTGGCCTGGGGACAGGGTTCCTCCAAAAACATT.

About this clone: The CDR3 goes on 3 residues after the read ends, and that part is filled in from the germline J gene. The J gene is TRBJ1-2, the V gene TRBV6-2 or TRBV6-3, with no clear D. This CDR3 comprises 16 residues. Germline loops: CDR1 MNHEY, CDR2 SVGEGT. The covered CDR3 bases are TGTGCCAGCAGGACCCCCGGAGCGGGAGTTACAGATACC. Amino acids: CASRTPGAGVTDT. The entire CDR3 protein reads CASRTPGAGVTDTYTF.

Concerning this clone itself: One junction end does not reproduce the germline sequence, and a read error may be involved. The CDR3 goes on 3 residues after the read ends, and that part is filled in from the germline J gene. The chain links TRBV4-2 to TRBJ2-7; 7 bases line up with TRBD1. Germline CDR1 is LGHNA and CDR2 is YNFKEQ. CDR3 size: 16 residues. The CDR3 protein is CASSHSRDRSSYEQYF. CDR3 bases read: TGCGCCAGCAGCCATTCCCGGGACAGATCCTCCTACGAG.

A word on this clone: The read ends 3 residues early relative to the CDR3; the germline J gene fills the gap. V usage is TRBV5-6 and J usage is TRBJ2-3, with D unresolved. V was cut by 2 bases and J by 2 bases, with 3 bases left in between. The CDR3 runs to 12 residues. Germline CDR1 and CDR2: SGHDT and YYEEEE. The DNA read from the CDR3 is TGTGCCAGCAGCTTCTCCACAGATACG. It encodes CASSFSTDT. The whole CDR3 protein is CASSFSTDTQYF. Drawing the rest from reference TRBV5-6 and TRBJ2-3, the complete variable domain is DAGVTQSPTHLIKTRGQQVTLRCSPKSGHDTVSWYQQALGQGPQFIFQYYEEEERQRGNFPDRFSGHQFPNYSSELNVNALLLGDSALYLCASSFSTDTQYFGPGTRLTVL.

Comment on this clone: The read ends 3 residues before the CDR3 terminus; that terminus is restored from the germline J gene. V and J are TRBV20-1 and TRBJ2-1; 8 nucleotides agree with TRBD2. The V segment lost 5 bases and the J segment 5 bases; nucleotides outside the gene matches: 11. The germline gives CDR1 DFQATT, CDR2 SNEGSKA (reference sequence). This CDR3 region has 15 residues. The CDR3 DNA, read in part, is TGCAGTGCTTATAGCGGGGCAGGATCTGACAATGAG. It yields the protein CSAYSGAGSDNE. The CDR3, in full, reads CSAYSGAGSDNEQFF.

Concerning this clone itself: The read terminates 3 residues ahead of where the CDR3 ends, so the germline J gene completes it. The chain links TRBV7-9 to TRBJ2-3; D may be TRBD2 (6 bases). Trimming cost V 5 bases and J 2 bases, with 11 bases left between them. The CDR3 runs 14 residues. Per the germline V gene, CDR1 is SEHNR and CDR2 is FQNEAQ (reference sequence). The part of the CDR3 DNA that was read is TGTGCCAGCAGCCTAGGACTATTCACAGATACG. It encodes CASSLGLFTDT. The entire CDR3 protein is CASSLGLFTDTQYF.

In the case of this clone: The sequenced fragment ends 3 residues before the CDR3 boundary, so the rest is inferred from the germline J gene. The chain combines TRBV20-1 with TRBJ2-4; TRBD1 agrees at 8 bases. Germline values: CDR1 DFQATT, CDR2 SNEGSKA (reference sequence). CDR3 length: 13 residues. The CDR3 loop reads CSARDQQGEGQYF. CDR3 DNA, as far as it was read: TGCAGTGCTAGAGATCAACAGGGGGAAGGT.

The CDR3 bases that were read are TGTGCCAGCAGGGAAGGAGGGGTGAGCCAGACC. This gives the protein CASREGGVSQT. The whole CDR3 region reads CASREGGVSQTQYF. The rearrangement joins TRBV6-2 or TRBV6-3 to TRBJ2-5; tentatively, D is TRBD2 (6 bases). Read sequence stops 3 residues before the CDR3 end, and the germline J gene provides the missing end. The length of the CDR3 is 14 residues. From germline, CDR1 is MNHEY and CDR2 SVGEGT. The V gene lost 6 bases and the J gene lost 6 bases, with 17 bases spanning the gap.